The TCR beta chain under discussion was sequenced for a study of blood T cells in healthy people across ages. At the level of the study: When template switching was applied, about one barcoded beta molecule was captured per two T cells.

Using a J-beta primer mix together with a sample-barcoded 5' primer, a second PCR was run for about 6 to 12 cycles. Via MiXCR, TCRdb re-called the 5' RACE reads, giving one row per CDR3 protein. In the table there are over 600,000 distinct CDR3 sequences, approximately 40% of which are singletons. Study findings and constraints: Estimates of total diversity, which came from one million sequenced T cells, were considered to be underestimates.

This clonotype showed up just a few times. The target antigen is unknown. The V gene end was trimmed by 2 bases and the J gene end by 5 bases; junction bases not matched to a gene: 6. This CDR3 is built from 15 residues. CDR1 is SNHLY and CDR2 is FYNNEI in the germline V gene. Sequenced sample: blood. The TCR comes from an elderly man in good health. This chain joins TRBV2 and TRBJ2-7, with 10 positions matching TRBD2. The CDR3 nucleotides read TGTGCCAGCAGTGAACCGAGCGGGGGGGCTCACGAGCAGTACTTC. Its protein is CASSEPSGGAHEQYF.